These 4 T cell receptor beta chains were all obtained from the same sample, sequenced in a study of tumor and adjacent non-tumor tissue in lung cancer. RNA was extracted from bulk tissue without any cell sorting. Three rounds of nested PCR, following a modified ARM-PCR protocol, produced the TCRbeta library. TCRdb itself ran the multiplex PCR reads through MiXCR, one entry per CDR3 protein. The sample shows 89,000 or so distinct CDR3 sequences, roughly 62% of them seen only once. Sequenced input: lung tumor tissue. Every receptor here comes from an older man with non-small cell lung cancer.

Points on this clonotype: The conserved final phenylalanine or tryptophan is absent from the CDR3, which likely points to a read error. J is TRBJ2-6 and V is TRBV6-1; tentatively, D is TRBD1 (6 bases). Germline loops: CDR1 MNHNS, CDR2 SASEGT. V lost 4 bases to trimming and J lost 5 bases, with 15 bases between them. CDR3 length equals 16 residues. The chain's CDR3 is CASSAEDSSWANVLTS. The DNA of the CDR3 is TGTGCCAGCAGTGCCGAGGACAGTTCTTGGGCCAACGTCCTGACTTCC.

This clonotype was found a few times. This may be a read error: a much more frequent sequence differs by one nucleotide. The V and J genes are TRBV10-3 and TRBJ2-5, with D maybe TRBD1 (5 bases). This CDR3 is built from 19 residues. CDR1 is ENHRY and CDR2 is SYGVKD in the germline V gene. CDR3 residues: CVISESTRAVRANQETQYF. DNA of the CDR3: TGTGTCATCAGTGAGTCGACACGCGCGGTCAGGGCGAATCAAGAGACCCAGTACTTC.

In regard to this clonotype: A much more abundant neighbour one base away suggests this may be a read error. The DNA of the CDR3 is TGTACCAGCAGCTTTCCCCCCAGAACTGAAAAACTGTTTTTT. Its protein product is CTSSFPPRTEKLFF. The chain recombines TRBV5-5 with TRBJ1-4; D is undetermined. The CDR3 is 14 amino acids. Germline values: CDR1 SGHKS, CDR2 YYEKEE (reference sequence).

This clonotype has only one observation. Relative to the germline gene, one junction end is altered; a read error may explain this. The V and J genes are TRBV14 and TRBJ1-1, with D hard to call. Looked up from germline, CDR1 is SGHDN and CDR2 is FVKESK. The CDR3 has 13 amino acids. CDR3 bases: TGTGCCTGCAGCCGCGATATGAATACTGAAGCTTTCTTT. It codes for CACSRDMNTEAFF.